The next 13 T cell receptor beta chains were all read from a single sample in a study of technical replicates of blood from a handful of donors. Using immunoSEQ multiplex PCR, the repertoire was profiled, and TCRdb retains in-frame clones only, with some absent. The sample carries more than 60,000 clones, 85% to 95% recorded once. Sequencing was carried out using T cells isolated from PBMCs. The receptors originated from a human donor in good health.

This CDR3 reads CASSWTGEGGYTF. The CDR3 nucleotides are TGTGCCAGCAGCTGGACAGGGGAAGGAGGCTACACCTTC. V is TRBV7-9 and J is TRBJ1-2; 9 nucleotides agree with TRBD1. The trim removed 4 bases at V and 8 bases at J, leaving 5 bases unmatched. CDR3 length equals 13 residues. CDR1 is SEHNR and CDR2 is FQNEAQ in the germline V gene (reference sequence). Variable domain in full (rest from reference TRBV7-9 and TRBJ1-2): DTGVSQNPRHKITKRGQNVTFRCDPISEHNRLYWYRQTLGQGPEFLTYFQNEAQLEKSRLLSDRFSAERPKGSFSTLEIQRTEQGDSAMYLCASSWTGEGGYTFGSGTRLTVV.

This chain uses TRBV7-9 with TRBJ1-4; 7 nucleotides align to TRBD1. Germline V gene data show CDR1 as SEHNR and CDR2 as FQNEAQ (reference sequence). V shed 7 bases and J 7 bases; nucleotides not matched to a gene: 9. CDR3 length equals 14 residues. CDR3 amino acids: CASTSTGITEKLFF. The CDR3, as DNA: TGTGCCAGCACCTCGACAGGGATTACTGAAAAACTGTTTTTT. Using reference TRBV7-9 and TRBJ1-4 for the parts outside the CDR3, the full variable domain is DTGVSQNPRHKITKRGQNVTFRCDPISEHNRLYWYRQTLGQGPEFLTYFQNEAQLEKSRLLSDRFSAERPKGSFSTLEIQRTEQGDSAMYLCASTSTGITEKLFFGSGTQLSVL.

The gene calls are TRBV2 and TRBJ1-4, with D uncertain. The CDR3 is made up of 14 amino acids. V shed 11 bases and J shed 5 bases, with 18 bases lying between them. Germline V gene data show CDR1 as SNHLY and CDR2 as FYNNEI. The CDR3 region has the DNA TGTGCCGGAAAACCCGGACTACTCAATGAAAAACTGTTTTTT. Encoded protein: CAGKPGLLNEKLFF.

The chain uses TRBV6-6 and TRBJ1-1, with a tentative D call TRBD1 (6 bases). Germline loops: CDR1 MNHNY, CDR2 SVGAGI (reference sequence). This CDR3 spans 14 amino acids. Trimming shortened V by 6 bases and J by 5 bases, and 16 bases separated the two germline ends. The CDR3 spells CASSHWTDQTEAFF. CDR3 nucleotide sequence: TGTGCCAGCAGCCACTGGACAGATCAGACTGAAGCTTTCTTT.

The chain has TRBV7-9 and TRBJ2-7, with 10 bases fitting TRBD2. The CDR3 extends over 16 amino acids. CDR1 is SEHNR and CDR2 is FQNEAQ in the germline V gene (reference sequence). The V segment lost 6 bases and the J segment 2 bases; nucleotides outside the gene matches: 10. This CDR3 is CASRPPLAGDAYEQYF. CDR3 in DNA: TGTGCCAGCAGACCACCCCTAGCGGGAGACGCCTACGAGCAGTACTTC.

The rearrangement uses TRBV4-1 and TRBJ1-4, with D possibly being TRBD1 (5 bases). Germline V gene sequence: CDR1 MGHRA, CDR2 YSYEKL. The CDR3 covers 19 residues. V lost 0 bases and J lost 0, with 17 bases in between. The CDR3 DNA reads TGCGCCAGCAGCCAAGATTACGGGACGGGGGACGCAACTAATGAAAAACTGTTTTTT. It codes for CASSQDYGTGDATNEKLFF.

The chain recombines TRBV7-3 with TRBJ1-3; no firm D call. V was clipped by 5 bases and J by 1 base, with 15 bases between them. The germline gives CDR1 SGHTA, CDR2 FQGTGA. This CDR3 region has 16 residues. CDR3 DNA: TGTGCCAGCAGCGTGGACGGAGGAATATCTGGAAACACCATATATTTT. Amino acid sequence: CASSVDGGISGNTIYF. Combining the CDR3 with reference TRBV7-3 and TRBJ1-3 gives the whole variable domain GAGVSQTPSNKVTEKGKYVELRCDPISGHTALYWYRQSLGQGPEFLIYFQGTGAADDSGLPNDRFFAVRPEGSVSTLKIQRTERGDSAVYLCASSVDGGISGNTIYFGEGSWLTVV.

This sequence joins TRBV29-1 and TRBJ2-2; the match to TRBD2 covers 12 bases. After removal of 1 base from V and 1 base from J, the junction contained 7 bases not matched to a gene. This CDR3 has 18 amino acids. Germline values: CDR1 SQVTM, CDR2 ANQGSEA. The CDR3 DNA follows: TGCAGCGTTGAAGTTGAGACTAGCGGGAGCGAGAACACCGGGGAGCTGTTTTTT. This gives the protein CSVEVETSGSENTGELFF.

The chain recombines TRBV27 with TRBJ1-5; tentative D call: TRBD1 (6 bases). This CDR3 has 15 residues. The V gene's germline CDR1 is MNHEY and CDR2 SMNVEV (reference sequence). Trimming stripped 5 bases from V and 0 bases from J, with 11 bases between. The DNA of the CDR3 is TGTGCCAGCAGTCCAAACAGGGCTAGCAATCAGCCCCAGCATTTT. This codes for CASSPNRASNQPQHF.

In this sample, this clone turned up once. The chain joins TRBV28 to TRBJ2-7, with 8 bases fitting TRBD2. From germline, CDR1 is MDHEN and CDR2 SYDVKM. This CDR3 comprises 13 residues. J lost 10 bases, V lost 5 bases, and 10 bases had no gene match. Here the CDR3 DNA reads TGTGCCAGCAGTCCCGCGGGGGGCGCTTATCAGTACTTC. This sequence encodes CASSPAGGAYQYF.

V usage is TRBV5-5 and J usage is TRBJ2-7; no clear D gene. Germline V gene data show CDR1 as SGHKS and CDR2 as YYEKEE (reference sequence). V was cut by 5 bases and J by 2 bases, with 11 bases left in between. The CDR3 extends over 13 amino acids. CDR3 bases: TGTGCCAGCAGTCTGATCCAGGCCTACGAGCAGTACTTC. Residues: CASSLIQAYEQYF.

The V gene is TRBV6-5, the J gene TRBJ1-2, with 8 bases aligning to TRBD1. Trimming removed 6 bases from V and 5 bases from J; junction bases left unmatched: 2. Germline CDR1 and CDR2: MNHEY and SVGAGI. This CDR3 region has 12 residues. The CDR3 DNA reads as TGTGCCAGCAGGGACAGGGCGTATGGCTACACCTTC. This sequence encodes CASRDRAYGYTF.

This chain uses TRBV7-9 with TRBJ2-2; TRBD2 matches at 10 bases. V was clipped by 5 bases and J by 4 bases; unmatched bases: 7. The CDR3 is 16 residues long. Germline V gene data show CDR1 as SEHNR and CDR2 as FQNEAQ (reference sequence). The CDR3 loop is CASSILLAGSTGELFF. The DNA of the CDR3 is TGTGCCAGCAGCATACTACTAGCGGGAAGCACCGGGGAGCTGTTTTTT.